This TCR beta chain emerged from a study of vaccination and CD4 T cells after COVID-19. The CDR3 covers 19 residues. Documented treatment: approximately nine-day PBMC culture with coronavirus spike peptide pools or control peptides (ViraFEST assay). As concerns this clonotype: What it binds is unknown.

Sequenced with the Oncomine TCR Beta short-read assay was DNA taken from cultured CD4+ T cells. TCRdb re-called the PCR reads through MiXCR, storing one row per CDR3 protein. The sample includes approximately 16,000 distinct CDR3 sequences, about 45% seen only once; the top ten take around 6.6%. The specimen was CD4+ T cells from blood, cultured in vitro, collected after SARS-CoV-2 vaccination. The sequence was obtained from a human donor who had recovered from COVID-19. V is TRBV21-1 and J is TRBJ2-4; the D call in the table, TRBD1, was not verified against the DNA. TRBV21-1 is classified as a pseudogene. CDR3 nucleotides: TGTGCCAGCAGCAACTGGGAAACTCGGGACGCAGGGAACAAAAACATTCAGTACTTC. Residues: CASSNWETRDAGNKNIQYF.